Presented here are 18 T cell receptor beta chains from one specimen sequenced in a study of spatial heterogeneity in lung cancer. TCRdb re-derived calls from the 5' RACE reads in MiXCR, one entry per CDR3 protein. The data hold around 12,000 distinct CDR3 sequences, with about 17% observed a single time. Time point of the sample: sample taken at primary tumor resection. Unsorted whole RNA of tumor, nontumor lung or frozen PBMC was sequenced. Here the sequenced sample was PBMCs, taken at surgery. These receptors all stem from a male donor with early-stage non-small cell lung cancer.

Sample share makes this clonotype medium-sized (0.01 to 0.1%). The chain carries TRBV29-1 and TRBJ2-2; no clear D. V lost 2 bases and J 3 bases, leaving 4 bases between the germline ends. Germline V gene sequence: CDR1 SQVTM, CDR2 ANQGSEA. This CDR3 is 12 amino acids long. The CDR3 coding sequence is TGCAGCGTTGAATCGGACACCGGGGAGCTGTTTTTT. Protein sequence: CSVESDTGELFF.

The J gene is TRBJ1-2, the V gene TRBV7-3; 7 nucleotides line up with TRBD1. The V and J ends lost 5 bases and 8 bases, in that order; junction bases with no gene match: 8. This CDR3 is 13 amino acids long. Germline CDR1 reads SGHTA; CDR2 reads FQGTGA. The CDR3 protein is CASSLRQGDGYTF. The DNA for the CDR3 is TGTGCCAGCAGCCTACGACAGGGTGACGGCTACACCTTC.

The chain joins TRBV6-2 or TRBV6-3 to TRBJ2-3; a possible D gene is TRBD2 (6 bases). The CDR3 has 14 residues. Trimming removed 6 bases from V and 5 bases from J, with 15 bases in between. Per germline, CDR1 MNHEY and CDR2 SVGEGT. In DNA form, the CDR3 reads TGTGCCAGCAGCCGAGGAGGCGGGAAAGATACGCAGTATTTT. Translated: CASSRGGGKDTQYF.

This clonotype is termed medium-sized. The chain has TRBV28 and TRBJ2-5; 11 nucleotides align to TRBD2. The V and J ends lost 8 bases and 4 bases, in that order; junction bases with no gene match: 3. The CDR3 length is 13 residues. CDR1 and CDR2 from the germline V gene are MDHEN and SYDVKM. The chain's CDR3 is CASVTSGTETQYF. In DNA, the CDR3 is TGTGCCAGCGTGACTAGCGGGACAGAGACCCAGTACTTC.

This clonotype turned up a few times. The V gene is TRBV20-1, the J gene TRBJ1-5; no clear D. Looked up from germline, CDR1 is DFQATT and CDR2 is SNEGSKA (reference sequence). Deletions cut 0 bases from V and 1 base from J, with 13 bases between. There are 16 residues in the CDR3. The CDR3 region is CSARDLSQTSNQPQHF. CDR3 bases: TGCAGTGCTAGAGATTTATCCCAGACGAGCAATCAGCCCCAGCATTTT.

The chain couples TRBV7-9 to TRBJ2-5; the D gene is possibly TRBD2 (5 bases). Germline lookup yields CDR1 SEHNR and CDR2 FQNEAQ (reference sequence). The CDR3 runs to 14 residues. V shed 1 base and J shed 2 bases, with 8 bases lying between them. The CDR3 loop reads CASSLGLTQETQYF. The CDR3 DNA is TGTGCCAGCAGCTTAGGACTAACTCAAGAGACCCAGTACTTC.

This clonotype was seen repeatedly, ten times or more. The genes are TRBV12-3 or TRBV12-4 and TRBJ2-3; the match to TRBD2 covers 7 bases. The CDR3 length is 14 residues. Trimming cost V 6 bases and J 2 bases; bases outside gene matches: 5. The CDR3 spells CASSIRDYTDTQYF. CDR3 bases: TGTGCCAGCAGCATCCGGGACTACACAGATACGCAGTATTTT.

This clonotype was counted many times. V and J are TRBV4-1 and TRBJ1-2, with D unclear. The germline V gene has CDR1 MGHRA and CDR2 YSYEKL. Trimming removed 0 bases from V and 4 bases from J, with 6 bases in between. This CDR3 has 13 amino acids. CDR3 DNA sequence: TGCGCCAGCAGCCAAGACAGTACCTATGGCTACACCTTC. Its translation is CASSQDSTYGYTF.

This clonotype was picked up a small number of times. The chain carries TRBV2 and TRBJ1-2; D not resolved. Germline values: CDR1 SNHLY, CDR2 FYNNEI. Trimming shortened V by 4 bases and J by 5 bases, and 17 bases separated the two germline ends. The CDR3 has 15 amino acids. CDR3 coding DNA: TGTGCCAGCAGTGCGGACGGACGGATGGTTTATGGCTACACCTTC. Translated, it gives CASSADGRMVYGYTF.

This chain links TRBV29-1 with TRBJ1-3; 7 positions match TRBD1. Trimming cost V 7 bases and J 2 bases; bases outside gene matches: 2. Germline V lookup: CDR1 SQVTM, CDR2 ANQGSEA. CDR3 length: 12 amino acids. The CDR3 coding sequence is TGCAGCGGTACAGGGGCTGGAAACACCATATATTTT. It yields the protein CSGTGAGNTIYF.

This clonotype occurred a few times. This chain joins TRBV6-1 and TRBJ2-1; TRBD2 agrees at 11 bases. Germline V gives CDR1 MNHNS, CDR2 SASEGT. J was trimmed by 0 bases and V by 6 bases; bases with no gene match: 10. The CDR3 extends over 18 amino acids. The CDR3 here is CASRALAGAPSSYNEQFF. The CDR3 region has the DNA TGTGCCAGCAGAGCACTAGCGGGAGCCCCTAGCTCCTACAATGAGCAGTTCTTC.

The sample holds a few counts of this clonotype. In this CDR3 the conserved last residue, phenylalanine or tryptophan, is missing, so a read error is likely. The chain employs TRBV20-1 and TRBJ1-6; D perhaps matches TRBD1 (5 bases). V was clipped by 6 bases and J by 6 bases, with 15 bases between them. Germline CDR1 is DFQATT and CDR2 is SNEGSKA (reference sequence). This CDR3 contains 14 residues. Written as DNA, the CDR3 is TGCAGTGCACAGCGGGGGGACGTTAATTCACCCCTCCACCTT. This encodes CSAQRGDVNSPLHL.

In its sample, this clonotype was seen many times. The CDR3 here is CATAGQAFSNEQFF. The DNA for the CDR3 is TGTGCCACTGCGGGACAGGCCTTCTCTAATGAGCAGTTCTTC. The rearrangement uses TRBV3-1 and TRBJ2-1, with TRBD1 identical over 8 bases. CDR1 is LGHDT, CDR2 YNNKEL, per germline (reference sequence). Trimming cost V 10 bases and J 7 bases; bases outside gene matches: 12. This CDR3 is built from 14 residues.

The V gene is TRBV20-1, the J gene TRBJ2-3, with D possibly matching TRBD2 (5 bases). This CDR3 is built from 13 residues. V was pared by 3 bases and J by 2 bases, with 9 bases between. Germline V gives CDR1 DFQATT, CDR2 SNEGSKA (reference sequence). CDR3 protein: CSASATNTDTQYF. The DNA of the CDR3 is TGCAGTGCTAGCGCGACTAACACAGATACGCAGTATTTT.

This clonotype was seen at least ten times. The V gene is TRBV6-5, the J gene TRBJ2-7, with a tentative D call TRBD1 (6 bases). The length of the CDR3 is 14 residues. Germline lookup yields CDR1 MNHEY and CDR2 SVGAGI. Trimming pared 5 bases from V and 0 bases from J, leaving 11 bases between. CDR3 protein: CASSRTASSYEQYF. The CDR3 coding sequence is TGTGCCAGCAGTCGGACAGCTTCCTCCTACGAGCAGTACTTC.

A few counts support this clonotype. This chain links TRBV7-8 with TRBJ2-5, with D perhaps TRBD1 (5 bases). Germline CDR1 reads SGHVS; CDR2 reads FQNEAQ. The CDR3 covers 17 residues. V gave up 3 bases and J gave up 1 base, with 18 bases separating them. CDR3 sequence (DNA): TGTGCCAGCAGCTTCGACCCCCCAGGGTTACGCCAAGAGACCCAGTACTTC. This sequence encodes CASSFDPPGLRQETQYF.

This chain links TRBV12-3 or TRBV12-4 with TRBJ1-6; possibly TRBD1 for D (5 bases). The CDR3 consists of 14 residues. V was cut by 5 bases and J by 9 bases, with 14 bases left in between. The CDR3 nucleotides read TGTGCCAGCAGTCCTCGGGGGGGTGTTTCACCCCTCCACTTT. Residues: CASSPRGGVSPLHF.

The rearrangement links TRBV3-1 to TRBJ2-5; 7 bases are shared with TRBD1. The germline gives CDR1 LGHDT, CDR2 YNNKEL (reference sequence). This CDR3 has 15 amino acids. V lost 4 bases to trimming and J lost 1 base; unmatched junction nucleotides: 6. The CDR3 loop is CASSPWDRAQETQYF. DNA for the CDR3: TGTGCCAGCAGCCCGTGGGACAGAGCCCAAGAGACCCAGTACTTC.